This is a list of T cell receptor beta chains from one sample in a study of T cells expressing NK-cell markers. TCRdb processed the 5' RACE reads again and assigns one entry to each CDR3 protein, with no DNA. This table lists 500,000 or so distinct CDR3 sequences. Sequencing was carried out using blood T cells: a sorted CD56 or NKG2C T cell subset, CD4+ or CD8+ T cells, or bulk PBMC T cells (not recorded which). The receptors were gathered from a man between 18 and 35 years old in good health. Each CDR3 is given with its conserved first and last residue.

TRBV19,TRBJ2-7,CASSIRQGSYEQYF
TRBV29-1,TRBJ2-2,CSVEDPTTNTGELFF
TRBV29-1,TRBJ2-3,CSVPQIRPDTQYF
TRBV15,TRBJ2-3,CATGRGGSDTQYF
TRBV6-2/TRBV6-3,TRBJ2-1,CASSYRDAGGRNNEQFF
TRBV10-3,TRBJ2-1,CAISGTGSYNEQFF
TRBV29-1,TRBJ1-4,CSVEVTYNEKLFF
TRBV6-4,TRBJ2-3,CASSDNGGSPDTQYF
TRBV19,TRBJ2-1,CASSTRPGGRLAGEWRNEQFF
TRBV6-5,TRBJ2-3,CASSYGAGGADTQYF
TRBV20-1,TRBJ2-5,CSARGGTDTKETQYF
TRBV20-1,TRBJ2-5,CSAILSRGRLETQYF
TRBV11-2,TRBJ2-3,CASSLGQQVTDTQYF
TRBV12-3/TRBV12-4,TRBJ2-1,CASSWVAGGDEQFF
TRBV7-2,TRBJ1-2,CASSLIAGTGDYTF
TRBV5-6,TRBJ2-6,CASSFDRVAGANVLTF
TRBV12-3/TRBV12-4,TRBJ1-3,CASRAIPGLGTGNTIYF
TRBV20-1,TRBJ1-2,CSARDQTGLYGYTF
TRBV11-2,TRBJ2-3,CASSLALWVVEDTQYF
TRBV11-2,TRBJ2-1,CASSLGGRRPEQFF
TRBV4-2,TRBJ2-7,CASSPPGGASYEQYF
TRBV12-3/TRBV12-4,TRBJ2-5,CASSLLAGLQETQYF
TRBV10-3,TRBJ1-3,CAIRPGGQGAGNTIYF
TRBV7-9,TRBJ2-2,CASSARRAGELFF
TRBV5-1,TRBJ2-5,CASSSFLGTGGETQYF
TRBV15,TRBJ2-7,CATSRDRGIYEQYF
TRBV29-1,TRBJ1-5,CSVRQGAGNQPQHF
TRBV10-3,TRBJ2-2,CAISEEWDTGELFF